The text below deals with one T cell receptor (beta chain). This sample is drawn from a study of blood T cell repertoires in COVID-19. Across the study: Acute and convalescent COVID-19 samples came from the United States, Italy and Spain. Sources were T cells, B-cell-depleted T cells, or PBMCs; the material itself was cDNA or gDNA.

This CDR3 has 15 residues. V gave up 0 bases and J gave up 6 bases, with 12 bases separating them. Germline V lookup: CDR1 MNHEY, CDR2 SVGEGT. Per the original data handling: Counts of nucleated cells, estimated from reference gene primer amplification, were obtained. The assay was immunoSEQ multiplex PCR, and TCRdb's table has in-frame clones only and misses some. The DNA gave D and trimming, while V, J and clone size come from that table. The sample lists approximately 240,000 clones, around 84% occurring once. This receptor was taken from a middle-aged woman who had recovered from COVID-19. Sequenced sample: peripheral blood. The chain combines TRBV6-2 or TRBV6-3 with TRBJ1-5; D is unclear. The CDR3 DNA follows: TGTGCCAGCAGTTACTCGTTTGAGACTGGTCAGCCCCAGCATTTT. Amino acids: CASSYSFETGQPQHF.